What follows describes a single T cell receptor beta chain. Its target is unknown. The data derive from a study of T cell responses to AZD1222 COVID-19 vaccine. General study findings and limits: The CD4 TCRs associated with vaccination extended across spike and predominated at 160-218 and 743-854.

Profiling relied on immunoSEQ multiplex PCR, and the TCRdb table lists in-frame clones only, not all of them. The sample has under 150,000 clones, more than 85% seen once; the top ten hold less than 2%. The CDR3 extends over 13 amino acids. Germline V gene sequence: CDR1 SNHLY, CDR2 FYNNEI. The V and J ends lost 8 bases and 4 bases respectively, with 12 bases between them. Sequencing used peripheral blood, obtained on day 0 of AZD1222 vaccination. The rearrangement uses TRBV2 and TRBJ1-5; D is ambiguous. The clonotype was recovered from an adult in good health. In DNA form, the CDR3 reads TGTGCCAGCGCGGTGGGTTTGAATCAGCCCCAGCATTTT. Protein: CASAVGLNQPQHF.